This record concerns one T cell receptor beta chain sequence. J lost 7 bases, V lost 5 bases, and 15 bases had no gene match. Per germline, CDR1 MNHEY and CDR2 SVGEGT. The CDR3 totals 17 residues. Authors' processing steps: Amplified reference gene primers provided the basis for estimating nucleated cell counts. Sequenced by immunoSEQ multiplex PCR; TCRdb stores in-frame clones only, minus some. The DNA was the basis for D and trimming; V, J and clone size are from that table. The data show under 350,000 clones, roughly 90% seen once. Participants were aged about 18 to 95 years, lived in roughly 23 US areas, and enrolled virtually. Cohorts were based on clinical histories the participants reported. This entry is derived from a study of blood T cell repertoires in COVID-19.

The sample consisted of PBMCs or T cells enriched from blood (not recorded which). The chain couples TRBV6-2 or TRBV6-3 to TRBJ1-2; 11 bases are shared with TRBD1. The TCR comes from a woman aged 40 to 55 who had recovered from COVID-19. The CDR3 sequence is CASSDGQGAPGPGGYTF. CDR3 DNA: TGTGCCAGCAGTGATGGACAGGGGGCGCCCGGACCTGGTGGCTACACCTTC.